This T cell receptor (beta chain) was identified in a study of T-cell memory formation after mild COVID-19. Overall study: In these data, TCR clusters were largely donor specific.

Study-level points and caveats: Among clones contracting day 15 to 85, CD4/CD8 was balanced, whereas later expanders leaned CD4+. Some SARS-CoV-2-responding clones were already detected in memory before infection.

For this clonotype: Its matching antigen is unknown.

TCRdb reprocessed the 5' RACE reads with MiXCR, giving one entry per CDR3 protein. In the table there are around 300,000 distinct CDR3 sequences, about 13% of which are singletons. This CDR3 is 14 amino acids long. Trimming removed 6 bases from V and 0 bases from J, with 12 bases in between. Germline V lookup: CDR1 MNHEY, CDR2 SVGEGT. The receptor was isolated from a man in his late teens or twenties who had mild COVID-19 (a few samples of this study predate the infection). Cell type and time point are not known. The sequencing sample was made of PBMCs or a T cell subset sorted from them (not recorded which). The V and J genes are TRBV6-2 or TRBV6-3 and TRBJ2-7, with D possibly being TRBD1 (6 bases). CDR3 region: CASRRQDSSYEQYV. DNA for the CDR3: TGTGCCAGCAGGCGACAGGACAGCTCCTACGAGCAGTACGTC.